The 14 T cell receptor beta chains below were found in one sample sequenced in a study of cytomegalovirus exposure and HLA in healthy donors. The PCR was carried out with 60 Vbeta primers and 13 Jbeta primers. Clones were read by immunoSEQ multiplex PCR, and TCRdb kept only the in-frame ones, dropping some. This table has roughly 200,000 clones, 85% to 90% appearing once. The sequencing sample was made of PBMCs. The receptors were sampled from a young woman in good health and CMV-seronegative.

The chain uses TRBV5-3 and TRBJ2-7, with 9 bases that match TRBD2. TRBV5-3 is treated as an ORF (open reading frame) with a function not yet certain. CDR3 length equals 16 residues. V shed 4 bases, J shed 1 base, and the junction held 9 bases outside the gene matches. As DNA, the CDR3 is TGTGCCAGAAGCCTTAGACTAGCGGAGCTATCCTACGAGCAGTACTTC. Translated: CARSLRLAELSYEQYF.

This clone is a singleton in its sample. The gene calls are TRBV9 and TRBJ1-1; 8 bases agree with TRBD1. Germline assignment: CDR1 SGDLS and CDR2 YYNGEE. The CDR3 spans 13 residues. Trimming at V came to 2 bases and at J to 7 bases, leaving 4 bases not matched to a gene. CDR3 sequence reads: CASSVRQGSEAFF. The DNA for the CDR3 is TGTGCCAGCAGCGTCCGACAGGGGAGTGAAGCTTTCTTT. The complete variable domain, with remaining parts taken from reference TRBV9 and TRBJ1-1, reads DSGVTQTPKHLITATGQRVTLRCSPRSGDLSVYWYQQSLDQGLQFLIQYYNGEERAKGNILERFSAQQFPDLHSELNLSSLELGDSALYFCASSVRQGSEAFFGQGTRLTVV.

The chain has TRBV7-3 and TRBJ2-3; 13 bases are a match to TRBD2. The CDR3 contains 16 residues. The germline gives CDR1 SGHTA, CDR2 FQGTGA. With V trimmed by 8 bases and J by 6 bases, 11 bases remained unmatched. The CDR3, as DNA: TGTGCCAGCTCGAAAAGCCGGACTAGCGGGAGTGATACGCAGTATTTT. Its protein product is CASSKSRTSGSDTQYF.

The chain uses TRBV30 and TRBJ2-5, with D possibly TRBD2 on 5 matching bases. CDR1 is GTSNPN and CDR2 is SVGIG in the germline V gene (reference sequence). The CDR3 sequence is 14 residues long. The V end lost 1 base, the J end lost 5 bases, and 14 bases lay between the germline ends. CDR3 amino acids: CAWSAKTTGETQYF. CDR3 bases: TGTGCCTGGAGTGCCAAGACTACCGGGGAGACCCAGTACTTC.

This chain uses TRBV5-1 with TRBJ2-2, with 7 bases that match TRBD1. The CDR3 length is 16 residues. The trim removed 1 base at V and 5 bases at J, leaving 8 bases unmatched. CDR1 is SGHRS, CDR2 YFSETQ, per germline. The CDR3 here is CASSLLTGVGTGELFF. The CDR3 DNA is TGCGCCAGCAGCTTGCTTACAGGGGTTGGGACCGGGGAGCTGTTTTTT.

This clone has just one count. The rearrangement joins TRBV11-3 to TRBJ2-3; D is ambiguous. The CDR3 sequence is 13 residues long. The ends were cut back, 5 bases at V and 2 bases at J, with 8 bases in the middle. Germline values: CDR1 SGHNT, CDR2 YENEEA. The CDR3 DNA reads as TGTGCCAGCAGCCCCGAGTTCACAGATACGCAGTATTTT. Residues: CASSPEFTDTQYF.

This chain uses TRBV2 with TRBJ2-3, with TRBD2 matching 9 bases. There are 16 residues in the CDR3. V lost 7 bases and J lost 7; bases outside the gene matches: 15. In germline, CDR1 is SNHLY, CDR2 FYNNEI. As DNA, the CDR3 is TGTGCCAGCACCGATCTACTAGCGGGCAAGGTCTATACGCAGTATTTT. Residues: CASTDLLAGKVYTQYF.

This chain joins TRBV6-1 and TRBJ1-2; a weak D match, TRBD1 (5 bases). This CDR3 region has 14 residues. The V end lost 2 bases, the J end lost 6 bases, and 13 bases lay between the germline ends. Germline assignment: CDR1 MNHNS and CDR2 SASEGT. CDR3 protein: CASSERQMIHGYTF. In DNA, the CDR3 is TGTGCCAGCAGTGAAAGACAGATGATACATGGCTACACCTTC.

The CDR3 loop reads CASGLGQGSTYGYTF. The CDR3 nucleotides read TGCGCCAGCGGCCTAGGACAGGGGAGTACCTATGGCTACACCTTC. The rearrangement uses TRBV5-1 and TRBJ1-2; 9 bases align to TRBD1. Trimming at V came to 7 bases and at J to 4 bases, leaving 11 bases not matched to a gene. The germline gives CDR1 SGHRS, CDR2 YFSETQ. The length of the CDR3 is 15 residues.

This clone has only one observation. The gene calls are TRBV4-1 and TRBJ1-5, with a tentative D call TRBD1 (6 bases). Germline CDR1 is MGHRA and CDR2 is YSYEKL. V shed 8 bases and J shed 5 bases, with 13 bases lying between them. The CDR3 consists of 13 residues. CDR3 bases: TGCGCCAGCGCCGGGACAACGGATCAGCCCCAGCATTTT. It codes for CASAGTTDQPQHF.

The chain employs TRBV7-7 and TRBJ2-1, with 9 bases aligning to TRBD2. CDR1 is SSHAT, CDR2 FNYEAQ, per germline (reference sequence). The CDR3 runs 16 residues. Trimming took 1 base from V and 0 from J; bases not matched to a gene: 1. This CDR3 is CASSLDSGSSYNEQFF. DNA for the CDR3: TGTGCCAGCAGCTTAGATAGCGGGAGCTCCTACAATGAGCAGTTCTTC.

The rearrangement joins TRBV7-2 to TRBJ1-2; tentative D call: TRBD1 (5 bases). V gave up 1 base and J gave up 8 bases, with 11 bases separating them. Germline values: CDR1 SGHTA, CDR2 FQGNSA. The CDR3 is made up of 13 amino acids. Here the CDR3 reads CASSLDRGEGYTF. The CDR3 DNA reads as TGTGCCAGCAGCTTAGATCGGGGGGAGGGCTACACCTTC.

The rearrangement uses TRBV6-5 and TRBJ2-7; D might be TRBD1 (6 bases). Trimming took off 5 bases at V and 0 bases at J, with 14 bases between the two ends. Germline CDR1 reads MNHEY; CDR2 reads SVGAGI. The CDR3 has 15 residues. The CDR3 coding sequence is TGTGCCAGCAGTACCAGGGGTGGTTCCTCCTACGAGCAGTACTTC. It is translated as CASSTRGGSSYEQYF.

The sample holds a few counts of this clone. This chain connects TRBV7-8 to TRBJ2-6, with unresolved D. Per the germline V gene, CDR1 is SGHVS and CDR2 is FQNEAQ. The CDR3 loop spans 16 amino acids. Between the trimmed V and J ends, which lost 2 bases and 0 bases, there was a span of 8 bases. For the CDR3, the DNA is TGTGCCAGCAGCTTATCAGGCCTCTCTGGGGCCAACGTCCTGACTTTC. This encodes CASSLSGLSGANVLTF.